The source of this TCR beta chain is a study of blood T cell repertoires in COVID-19. Study-wide background: From the United States, Italy and Spain came samples of acute and convalescent COVID-19. Sources were T cells, B-cell-depleted T cells, or PBMCs; the material itself was cDNA or gDNA.

Per the study methods: Amplifying reference gene primers gave estimates of nucleated cell counts. The protocol was immunoSEQ multiplex PCR, while the TCRdb copy is restricted to in-frame clones and leaves out a portion. The D gene and trimming were derived from the DNA, and the V and J assignments and clone size from that table. The table lists approximately 130,000 clones, about 83% of them singletons, with over 10% in the top ten. The CDR3 length is 14 residues. Germline V gene lookup returns CDR1 ENHRY and CDR2 SYGVKD. The V and J ends lost 6 bases and 2 bases respectively, with 13 bases between them.

This chain uses TRBV10-3 with TRBJ1-1; TRBD1 is a possible D gene (5 bases). The clonotype comes from a human donor in a cohort sampled during active COVID-19. Sequencing input: peripheral blood. The CDR3 nucleotides are TGTGCCATCAGGGACACCCCAGGAAACACTGAAGCTTTCTTT. This encodes CAIRDTPGNTEAFF.